This T cell receptor beta chain was sequenced for a study of blood T cell repertoires in COVID-19. After removal of 8 bases from V and 8 bases from J, the junction contained 17 bases not matched to a gene. This CDR3 contains 17 residues. Germline-derived CDR1 and CDR2 are MDHEN and SYDVKM. The assay was immunoSEQ multiplex PCR, and TCRdb's table has in-frame clones only and misses some. Of some 250,000 clones detected, 87% appear once; the ten largest clones hold approximately 7.5%. The sequenced sample was peripheral blood. The rearrangement uses TRBV28 and TRBJ1-4; 10 bases align to TRBD1. The origin of this receptor is a man aged 55-75 years who had recovered from COVID-19. CDR3 in amino acids: CASRSGTGVRFAEKLFF. CDR3 coding DNA: TGTGCCAGCCGATCCGGGACAGGGGTGAGGTTTGCGGAAAAACTGTTTTTT.